The 8 T cell receptor beta chains below come from one sample, sequenced in a study of metastatic and nonmetastatic thyroid tumors. Using MiXCR, TCRdb reanalyzed the PCR reads. The table shows 30,000 to 40,000 clones, with roughly 19% occurring only once. Every patient was untreated before thyroid surgery. The sample comprised blood. The source of these receptors is a female donor with papillary thyroid cancer or a benign thyroid nodule (not recorded which). Some clones in this sample may be carry-over from other donors' samples.

This clone was detected ten times or more. This sample also contains other DNA sequences that code for the same CDR3. CDR3 in DNA: TGTGCCAGCAGTTTATCGGGGGGATATGATGAGCAGTTCTTC. This gives the protein CASSLSGGYDEQFF. The chain has TRBV12-3 or TRBV12-4 and TRBJ2-1, with 7 nucleotides matching TRBD2. V shed 2 bases, J shed 8 bases, and the junction held 6 bases outside the gene matches. The CDR3 has 14 amino acids.

This chain uses TRBV28 with TRBJ1-5, with 7 bases identical to TRBD1. The germline gives CDR1 MDHEN, CDR2 SYDVKM. J gave up 0 bases and V 3 bases, and 17 bases lay outside the gene matches. The CDR3 loop spans 20 amino acids. The CDR3 DNA reads TGTGCCAGCAGTTTGGCGGGGACAGCTATAAGATTAGATAGCAATCAGCCCCAGCATTTT. Encoded protein: CASSLAGTAIRLDSNQPQHF. The whole variable domain, filled in from reference TRBV28 and TRBJ1-5, reads DVKVTQSSRYLVKRTGEKVFLECVQDMDHENMFWYRQDPGLGLRLIYFSYDVKMKEKGDIPEGYSVSREKKERFSLILESASTNQTSMYLCASSLAGTAIRLDSNQPQHFGDGTRLSIL.

This clone occurred many times. The V and J genes are TRBV6-1 and TRBJ1-1, with 11 bases identical to TRBD1. With V trimmed by 7 bases and J by 4 bases, 2 bases remained unmatched. This CDR3 region has 13 residues. The V gene's germline CDR1 is MNHNS and CDR2 SASEGT. The CDR3 spells CASTGTGGTEAFF. The DNA of the CDR3 is TGTGCCAGCACCGGGACAGGGGGCACTGAAGCTTTCTTT.

This clone is medium-sized. The CDR3 DNA reads TGTGCCAGCAGCGACCCCGGCTCCTACGAGCAGTACTTC. Translating it yields CASSDPGSYEQYF. The chain recombines TRBV6-2 or TRBV6-3 with TRBJ2-7; D remains unclear. The CDR3 contains 13 residues. The V and J ends lost 6 bases and 0 bases respectively, with 9 bases between them. Germline V gene lookup returns CDR1 MNHEY and CDR2 SVGEGT.

The gene calls are TRBV20-1 and TRBJ2-2; tentatively, D is TRBD1 (7 bases). Trimming cost V 6 bases and J 2 bases, with 13 bases left between them. Germline V gene data show CDR1 as DFQATT and CDR2 as SNEGSKA (reference sequence). The CDR3 has 14 amino acids. The CDR3: CSARRDSNTGELFF. CDR3 DNA: TGCAGTGCCAGGAGGGACAGCAACACCGGGGAGCTGTTTTTT.

This clone was picked up many times. The chain's CDR3 is CASSLGLAGVLETQYF. In DNA form, the CDR3 reads TGCGCCAGCAGCCTGGGACTAGCGGGGGTTCTGGAGACCCAGTACTTC. V gene TRBV5-1 combines with J gene TRBJ2-5; 14 bases are a match to TRBD2. The CDR3 is 16 residues long. J gave up 5 bases and V 4 bases, and 7 bases lay outside the gene matches. CDR1 is SGHRS and CDR2 is YFSETQ in the germline V gene.

This clone was picked up many times. This chain joins TRBV20-1 and TRBJ1-1, with unresolved D. Trimming pared 4 bases from V and 0 bases from J, leaving 9 bases between. This CDR3 contains 13 residues. The germline gives CDR1 DFQATT, CDR2 SNEGSKA (reference sequence). In DNA form, the CDR3 reads TGCAGTGCTATATGGCACATGAACACTGAAGCTTTCTTT. Amino acids: CSAIWHMNTEAFF.

Notes on this clone: This may come from a read error, since a much larger clone is one base off. The sample has other DNA sequences that encode this CDR3 too. This chain connects TRBV7-3 to TRBJ2-3, with a tentative D call TRBD2 (5 bases). The CDR3 runs to 14 residues. The germline CDR1 and CDR2 sequences are SGHTA and FQGTGA. In nucleotides, the CDR3 is TGTGCTAGCAGCTTAAGGGCTAGCCTAGATACGCAGTATTTT. It yields the protein CASSLRASLDTQYF.